A selection of T cell receptor beta chains follows, all from one sample in a study of cytomegalovirus exposure and HLA in healthy donors. Repertoires were generated with immunoSEQ multiplex PCR, while TCRdb's copy carries only in-frame clones and drops some. The sample lists roughly 230,000 clones, roughly 91% seen once, with about 1.5% in the top ten. The sequencing input was PBMCs. The receptors stem from a girl aged 2 to 10 in good health and CMV-seronegative. The CDR3 runs from the conserved cysteine through the conserved F or W. The D gene is left open where the match is weak. Clone size, where shown, is once, few, many, or a class for clones that have expanded.

>TRBV6-6|TRBD1|TRBJ1-6|-
TGTGCCAACCGGGGACAGGGGGACTCACCCCTCCACTTT
CANRGQGDSPLHF
>TRBV7-3|TRBD2|TRBJ2-1|-
TGTGCCAGCAGCCCCCGGACTAGCGGGGTGGAAAATGAGCAGTTCTTC
CASSPRTSGVENEQFF
>TRBV27|TRBD1|TRBJ2-1|-
TGTGCCAGCAGCTCGGGACAGCGCTCCTACAATGAGCAGTTCTTC
CASSSGQRSYNEQFF
>TRBV2|-|TRBJ1-2|-
TGTGCCAGCAGTGAATCCGTGTCCTATGGCTACACCTTC
CASSESVSYGYTF
>TRBV18|TRBD1|TRBJ2-7|-
TGTGCCAGCTCACCGAAGGGGGCGGGTGAGCAGTACTTC
CASSPKGAGEQYF
>TRBV6-1|-|TRBJ1-1|few
TGTGCCAGCAGTGAGGTACAGGGCATGAACACTGAAGCTTTCTTT
CASSEVQGMNTEAFF
>TRBV18|-|TRBJ2-7|-
TGTGCCAGCTCACCAGTGGACACCTACGAGCAGTACTTC
CASSPVDTYEQYF
>TRBV30|-|TRBJ2-1|-
TGTGCCACCAAACGACAGGCCCGTGAGCAGTTCTTC
CATKRQAREQFF
>TRBV19|-|TRBJ1-4|-
TGTGCCAGTAGTACCCGGACAGCGACAAATGAAAAACTGTTTTTT
CASSTRTATNEKLFF
>TRBV18|-|TRBJ2-7|-
TGTGCCAGCTCACCTATGAGCTCCTACGAGCAGTACTTC
CASSPMSSYEQYF
>TRBV5-1|-|TRBJ2-2|-
TGCGCCAGCTCCCGGACCGGCGGGACCGGGGAGCTGTTTTTT
CASSRTGGTGELFF
>TRBV28|TRBD1|TRBJ2-4|-
TGTGCCAGCACCGCCGGGACAGGGGTGTTCGAAAACATTCAGTACTTC
CASTAGTGVFENIQYF
>TRBV27|-|TRBJ2-1|-
TGTGCCAGCAGTTTATTAAACAATGAGCAGTTCTTC
CASSLLNNEQFF
>TRBV5-1|-|TRBJ2-7|-
TGCGCCAGCAGCTTGGACCGGGCCTACGAGCAGTACTTC
CASSLDRAYEQYF
>TRBV29-1|TRBD1|TRBJ2-7|-
TGCAGCGCTAGGGACAGAGTCTACGAGCAGTACTTC
CSARDRVYEQYF
>TRBV9|-|TRBJ2-3|-
TGTGCCAGCAGCGTCGCCGGGTTTAGCACAGATACGCAGTATTTT
CASSVAGFSTDTQYF
>TRBV5-1|-|TRBJ2-2|-
TGCGCCAGCAGCTGGGGGCGGCAGATTAACACCGGGGAGCTGTTTTTT
CASSWGRQINTGELFF
>TRBV2|-|TRBJ1-6|-
TGTGCCAGCAGTGAAGACAGGGTTGGGAATTCACCCCTCCACTTT
CASSEDRVGNSPLHF
>TRBV5-4|-|TRBJ1-2|-
TGTGCCAGCAGCTCCAAACAGGGTTATAACTATGGCTACACCTTC
CASSSKQGYNYGYTF
>TRBV2|TRBD2|TRBJ2-1|-
TGTGCCAGCAGCGGGACTAGCGGCAATGAGCAGTTCTTC
CASSGTSGNEQFF
>TRBV29-1|-|TRBJ1-2|-
TGCAGCGTTGAAGGCGAGATCTATGGCTACACCTTC
CSVEGEIYGYTF
>TRBV9|TRBD1|TRBJ1-2|-
TGTGCCAGCAGCACCCCGGACAGGGGAGGCTATGGCTACACCTTC
CASSTPDRGGYGYTF